This TCR beta chain originates from a study of cytomegalovirus exposure and HLA in healthy donors. The wider study: Falling in the Caucasian-associated ancestry cluster were 65% to 90% of 350 to 400 genotyped donors.

In the case of this clone: Antigen specificity is unknown.

It was with 60 Vbeta and 13 Jbeta primers that the PCR ran. TCRdb's copy holds only in-frame clones and misses some; the assay was immunoSEQ multiplex PCR. The table records 120,000 or so clones, 81% of them present only once. Study-level results: Some public TCRs appeared in many individuals, while most sequences were rare. The authors judged a highly shared variant cluster likely a sequencing artifact.

Nominal health characterized the donors when sampled, though unrecorded immune exposures were likely. The TCR sequence derives from a man younger than 35 in good health and CMV-seropositive. The material sequenced was PBMCs.

The CDR3 region is CASSQDTNTGNYEQFF. Here the CDR3 DNA reads TGCGCCAGCAGCCAAGATACAAATACAGGGAACTATGAGCAGTTCTTC. V gene TRBV4-3 combines with J gene TRBJ2-1; tentative D call: TRBD1 (6 bases). Germline V gives CDR1 LGHNA, CDR2 YSLEER. The CDR3 loop spans 16 amino acids. V gave up 0 bases and J gave up 8 bases, with 17 bases separating them.